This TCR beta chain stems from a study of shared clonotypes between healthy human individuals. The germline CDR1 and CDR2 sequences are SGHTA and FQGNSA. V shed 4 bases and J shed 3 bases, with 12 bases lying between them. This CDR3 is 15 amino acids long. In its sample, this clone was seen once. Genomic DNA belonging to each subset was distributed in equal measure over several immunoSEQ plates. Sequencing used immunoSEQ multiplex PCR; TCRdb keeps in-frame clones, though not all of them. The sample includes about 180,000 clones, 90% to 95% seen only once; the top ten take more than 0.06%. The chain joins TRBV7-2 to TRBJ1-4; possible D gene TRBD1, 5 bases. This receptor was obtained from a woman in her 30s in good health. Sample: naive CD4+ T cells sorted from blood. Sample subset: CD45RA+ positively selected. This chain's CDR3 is CASSSPGTSNEKLFF. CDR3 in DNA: TGTGCCAGCAGCTCCCCCGGGACCTCTAATGAAAAACTGTTTTTT.